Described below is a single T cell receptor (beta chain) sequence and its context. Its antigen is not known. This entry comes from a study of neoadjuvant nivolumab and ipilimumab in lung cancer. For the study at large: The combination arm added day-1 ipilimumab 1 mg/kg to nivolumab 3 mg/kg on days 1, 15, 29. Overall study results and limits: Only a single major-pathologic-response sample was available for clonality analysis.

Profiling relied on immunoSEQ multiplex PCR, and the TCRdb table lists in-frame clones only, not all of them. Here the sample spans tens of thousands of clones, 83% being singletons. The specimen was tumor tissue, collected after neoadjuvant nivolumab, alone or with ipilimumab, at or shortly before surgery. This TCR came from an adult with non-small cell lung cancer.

CDR3 sequence: CASSIFPGGINSYEQYF. CDR3 nucleotides: TGTGCCAGTAGTATTTTTCCGGGCGGGATTAATTCCTACGAGCAGTACTTC. The chain has TRBV19 and TRBJ2-7; maybe TRBD2 (6 bases). The CDR3 sequence is 17 residues long. The V and J ends lost 3 bases and 1 base respectively, with 19 bases between them. Germline V CDR1 and CDR2: LNHDA, SQIVND (reference sequence).